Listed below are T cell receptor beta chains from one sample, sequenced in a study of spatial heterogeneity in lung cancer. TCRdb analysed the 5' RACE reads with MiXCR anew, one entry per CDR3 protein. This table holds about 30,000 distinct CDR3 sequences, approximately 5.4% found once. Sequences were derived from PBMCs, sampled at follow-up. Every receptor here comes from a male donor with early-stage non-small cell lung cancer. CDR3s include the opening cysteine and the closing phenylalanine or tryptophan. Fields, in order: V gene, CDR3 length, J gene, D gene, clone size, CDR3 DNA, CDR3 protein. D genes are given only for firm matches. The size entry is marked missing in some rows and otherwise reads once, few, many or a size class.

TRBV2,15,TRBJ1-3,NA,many,TGTGCCAGCAGCTCAGACAGACTCTCTGGAAACACCATATATTTT,CASSSDRLSGNTIYF
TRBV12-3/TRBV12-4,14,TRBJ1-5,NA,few,TGTGCCAGCAGTTTCCTTATGCGTGGTCAGCCCCAGCATTTT,CASSFLMRGQPQHF
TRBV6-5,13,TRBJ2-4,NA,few,TGTGCCAGCAGAACTCCCGCAGGGGACATTCAGTACTTC,CASRTPAGDIQYF
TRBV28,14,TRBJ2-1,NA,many,TGTGCCAGCGAAACGGGGGCACTGGGGAATGAGCAGTTCTTC,CASETGALGNEQFF
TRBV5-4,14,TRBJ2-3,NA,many,TGTGCCAGCAGCTCCCCCACTAGCACAGATACGCAGTATTTT,CASSSPTSTDTQYF
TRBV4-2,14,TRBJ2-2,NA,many,TGTGCCAGCAGCGGCTGGGACGGCACCGGGGAGCTGTTTTTT,CASSGWDGTGELFF
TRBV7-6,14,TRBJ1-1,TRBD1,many,TGTGCCAGCAGCTTGGACAGGGTTGAGACTGAAGCTTTCTTT,CASSLDRVETEAFF
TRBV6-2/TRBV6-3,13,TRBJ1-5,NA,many,TGTGCCAGCACCTGGGCAGGGGATCAGCCCCAGCATTTT,CASTWAGDQPQHF
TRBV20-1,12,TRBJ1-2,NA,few,TGCAGTGCTCGCCGGGACGACTATGGCTACACCTTC,CSARRDDYGYTF
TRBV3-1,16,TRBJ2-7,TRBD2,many,TGTGCCAGCAGCCAAGAATCGGGGGGGAACCCCTACGAGCAGTACTTC,CASSQESGGNPYEQYF
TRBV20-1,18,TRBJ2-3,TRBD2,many,TGCAGTGCTGAGGGCCTAGCGGGGGGCGTTATACGGACAGATACGCAGTATTTT,CSAEGLAGGVIRTDTQYF
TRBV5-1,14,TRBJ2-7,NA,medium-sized,TGCGCCAGCAGCTTTGACAGAAGCTCCTACGAGCAGTACTTC,CASSFDRSSYEQYF
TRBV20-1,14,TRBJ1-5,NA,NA,TGCAGTGCTAGAGATAATCAGGGAGAACAGCCCCAGCATTTT,CSARDNQGEQPQHF
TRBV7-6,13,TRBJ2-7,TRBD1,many,TGTGCCAGCAGCTCGGGACAGACCTACGAGCAGTACTTC,CASSSGQTYEQYF
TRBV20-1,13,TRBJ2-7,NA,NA,TGCAGTGCTAGGGTCAGGTGGGGTCTCGAGCAGTACTTC,CSARVRWGLEQYF
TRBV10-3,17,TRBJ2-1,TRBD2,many,TGTGCCATCAGTGACTCCTCCGGGACTAGAAGTGGTAATGAGCAGTTCTTC,CAISDSSGTRSGNEQFF
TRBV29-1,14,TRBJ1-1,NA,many,TGCAGCGTTGGGGGGCGGGCGAACTATGCTGAAGCTTTCTTT,CSVGGRANYAEAFF
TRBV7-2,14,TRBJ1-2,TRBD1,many,TGTGCCAGCATCACAGACAGGGATAACTATGGCTACACCTTC,CASITDRDNYGYTF
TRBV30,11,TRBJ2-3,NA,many,TGTGCCTGGAGCTTTACAGATACGCAGTATTTT,CAWSFTDTQYF
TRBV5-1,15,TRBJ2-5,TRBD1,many,TGCGCCAGCAGCTTCAGGACAGGGATTCCGGAGACCCAGTACTTC,CASSFRTGIPETQYF
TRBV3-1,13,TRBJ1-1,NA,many,TGTGCCAGCAGCCAACAGGTGGGCACTGAAGCTTTCTTT,CASSQQVGTEAFF
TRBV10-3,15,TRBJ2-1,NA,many,TGTGCCACCGGCCAGGAGGGGGGTTACGGCAATGAGCAGTTCTTC,CATGQEGGYGNEQFF
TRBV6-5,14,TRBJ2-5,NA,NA,TGTGCCAGCAGTTACTCGGACCGCGCAGTCGCCCAGTACTTC,CASSYSDRAVAQYF
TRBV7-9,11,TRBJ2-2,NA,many,TGTGCCAGCACGTATGGCGGGGAGCTGTTTTTT,CASTYGGELFF
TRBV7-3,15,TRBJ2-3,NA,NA,TGTGCCAGCAGCACCTCAGGGACTAGCACAGATACGCAGTATTTT,CASSTSGTSTDTQYF
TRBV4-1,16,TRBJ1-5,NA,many,TGCGCCAGCAGCCAAGATCAGGGTTATAGCAATCAGCCCCAGCATTTT,CASSQDQGYSNQPQHF
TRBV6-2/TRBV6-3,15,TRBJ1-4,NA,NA,TGTGCCAGCAGTTACCAGCAGACCAATAATGAAAAACTGTTTTTT,CASSYQQTNNEKLFF
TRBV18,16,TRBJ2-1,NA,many,TGTGCCAGCTCAACCCGACAGGACGAGGTTTACAATGAGCAGTTCTTC,CASSTRQDEVYNEQFF
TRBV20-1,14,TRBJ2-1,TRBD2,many,TGCAGTGCTCACTCCGGGACTATCCGAAATGAGCAGTTCTTC,CSAHSGTIRNEQFF
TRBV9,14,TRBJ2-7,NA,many,TGTGCCAGCAGCGTCGGGCAGTCAACCTACGAGCAGTACTTC,CASSVGQSTYEQYF
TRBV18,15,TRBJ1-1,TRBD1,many,TGTGCCAGCTCACCACCGACAGGGGCCCCACCTGAAGCTTTCTTT,CASSPPTGAPPEAFF
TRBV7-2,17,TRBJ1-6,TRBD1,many,TGTGCCAGCAGCTTAGAGTGGCCGGGACAGGGATTATCACCCCTCCACTTT,CASSLEWPGQGLSPLHF
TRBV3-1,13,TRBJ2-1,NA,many,TGTGCCAGCAGCCAAGGAAGGTACGGGGAGCAGTTCTTC,CASSQGRYGEQFF
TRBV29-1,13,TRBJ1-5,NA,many,TGCAGCGTTGAGGTGGACGGCAATCAGCCCCAGCATTTT,CSVEVDGNQPQHF
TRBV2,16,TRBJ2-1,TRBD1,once,TGTGCCAGCAGTGAAGCGCTTTACAGGGGAGCGGATGAGCAGTTCTTC,CASSEALYRGADEQFF
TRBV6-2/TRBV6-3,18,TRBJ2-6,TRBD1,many,TGTGCCAGCAGTCCCCGGGACAGGGTCAGGTCTGGGGCCAACGTCCTGACTTTC,CASSPRDRVRSGANVLTF
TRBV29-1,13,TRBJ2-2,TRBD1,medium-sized,TGCAGCGTGGGACAGGGGAACACCGGGGAGCTGTTTTTT,CSVGQGNTGELFF
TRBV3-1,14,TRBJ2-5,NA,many,TGTGCCAGCAGCCAGTCGAAAGCGCAAGAGACCCAGTACTTC,CASSQSKAQETQYF
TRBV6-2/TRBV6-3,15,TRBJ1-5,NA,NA,TGTGCCAGCAGTTACCGCCCTACCTCGGAGCAGCCCCAGCATTTT,CASSYRPTSEQPQHF
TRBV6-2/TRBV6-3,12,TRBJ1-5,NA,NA,TGTGCCAGCAGAACTAGCAATCAGCCCCAGCATTTT,CASRTSNQPQHF
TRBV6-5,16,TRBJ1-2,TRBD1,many,TGTGCCAGCAGTTCCCAGACAGGGGAGGGGATATATGGCTACACCTTC,CASSSQTGEGIYGYTF
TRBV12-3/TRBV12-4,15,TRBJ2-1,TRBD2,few,TGTGCCAGCAGTCGAGCCGGGGTTAGCGGGCATGAGCAGTTCTTC,CASSRAGVSGHEQFF
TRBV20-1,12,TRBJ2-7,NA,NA,TGCAGTGCTACCGACGGGTCCTACGAGCAGTACTTC,CSATDGSYEQYF
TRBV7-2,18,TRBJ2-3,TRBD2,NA,TGTGCCAGCAGCTTCCGGACTAGCGGGAGGGCCGACCGAGATACGCAGTATTTT,CASSFRTSGRADRDTQYF
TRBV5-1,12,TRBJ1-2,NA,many,TGCGCCAGCAGCTTTGCGGGTAATGGCTACACCTTC,CASSFAGNGYTF
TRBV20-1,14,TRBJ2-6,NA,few,TGCAGTGCTAGGGGCAGCGCTGGGGCCAACGTCCTGACTTTC,CSARGSAGANVLTF